Shown below are 4 T cell receptor beta chains from a single sample sequenced in a study of T cells after yellow fever vaccination. MiXCR, run by TCRdb on the 5' RACE reads, gives a single entry per CDR3 protein. The sample records around 350,000 distinct CDR3 sequences, around 6.5% being singletons. The sequenced sample was PBMCs, obtained 5 days after the yellow fever booster vaccination. These receptor sequences come from a man aged 25-40 years who received the YFV17D yellow fever vaccine.

This clonotype has a handful of counts. The chain carries TRBV2 and TRBJ1-2; D uncertain. The CDR3 consists of 11 residues. CDR1 is SNHLY and CDR2 is FYNNEI in the germline V gene. Trimming cost V 11 bases and J 0 bases, with 7 bases left between them. The DNA of the CDR3 is TGTGCCGCCCTATCTAACTATGGCTACACCTTC. Translation: CAALSNYGYTF.

Concerning this clonotype: Given a much more abundant clone one base away, this may be a read error. The chain uses TRBV3-1 and TRBJ2-1; D may be TRBD2 (5 bases). CDR1 and CDR2 (germline): LGHDT, YNNKEL (reference sequence). The CDR3 totals 18 residues. In nucleotides, the CDR3 is TGTGCCTGCAGCCAAGTACTGCGGACTCGGAGCTCCTACAATGAGCAGTTCTTC. Residues: CACSQVLRTRSSYNEQFF.

This rearrangement joins TRBV5-1 to TRBJ1-6, with 7 bases matching TRBD1. Germline V CDR1 and CDR2: SGHRS, YFSETQ. This CDR3 is 14 amino acids long. V dropped 4 bases and J dropped 7; count of bases not matched to a gene: 5. CDR3 in DNA: TGCGCCAGCAGCCAGGGGACAGTAAATTCACCCCTCCACTTT. Its protein product is CASSQGTVNSPLHF.

This clonotype has only a few counts. The rearrangement links TRBV10-3 to TRBJ1-1; TRBD1 is a possible D gene (5 bases). V was shortened by 3 bases and J by 4 bases, with 18 bases between the two germline ends. From germline, CDR1 is ENHRY and CDR2 SYGVKD. The CDR3 covers 16 residues. The CDR3 DNA follows: TGTGCCATCAGTGATTTGACTGACAGTAGGGTCACTGAAGCTTTCTTT. Translating it yields CAISDLTDSRVTEAFF.